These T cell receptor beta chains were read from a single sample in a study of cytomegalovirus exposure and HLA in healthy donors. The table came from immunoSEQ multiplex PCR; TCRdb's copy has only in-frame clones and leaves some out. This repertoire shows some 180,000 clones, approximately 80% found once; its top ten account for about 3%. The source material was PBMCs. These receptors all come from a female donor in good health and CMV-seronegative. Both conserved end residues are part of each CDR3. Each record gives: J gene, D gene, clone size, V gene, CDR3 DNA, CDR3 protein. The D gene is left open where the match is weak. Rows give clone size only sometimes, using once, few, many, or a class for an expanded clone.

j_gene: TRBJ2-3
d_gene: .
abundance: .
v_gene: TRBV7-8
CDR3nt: TGTGCCAGCAGTCGTACGGGAGCGGCTCGCACAGATACGCAGTATTTT
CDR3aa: CASSRTGAARTDTQYF

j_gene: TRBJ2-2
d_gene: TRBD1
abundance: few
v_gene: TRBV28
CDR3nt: TGTGCCACCCGACAGGGCGGCACCGGGGAGCTGTTTTTT
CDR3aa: CATRQGGTGELFF

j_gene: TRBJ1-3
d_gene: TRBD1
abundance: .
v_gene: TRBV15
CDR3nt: TGTGCCACCAGCAGAGATGACAGGGGTGGAAACACCATATATTTT
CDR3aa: CATSRDDRGGNTIYF

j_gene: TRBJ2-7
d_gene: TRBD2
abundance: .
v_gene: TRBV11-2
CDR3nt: TGTGCCAGCAGCTTAGGGGGCATAGCGGGAGGGCCCTACGAGCAGTACTTC
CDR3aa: CASSLGGIAGGPYEQYF

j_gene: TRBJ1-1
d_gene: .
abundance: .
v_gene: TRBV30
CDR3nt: TGTGCCTGGATACGGGCTGAAGCTTTCTTT
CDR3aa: CAWIRAEAFF

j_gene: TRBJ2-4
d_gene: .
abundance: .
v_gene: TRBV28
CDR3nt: TGTGCCAGCAGTTTATCCGGGTTCGGCATTCAGTACTTC
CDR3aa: CASSLSGFGIQYF

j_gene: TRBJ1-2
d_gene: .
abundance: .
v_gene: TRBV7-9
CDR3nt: TGTTCCAGCAGCTTCGGCCTACGGGGTTACACCTTC
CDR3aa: CSSSFGLRGYTF

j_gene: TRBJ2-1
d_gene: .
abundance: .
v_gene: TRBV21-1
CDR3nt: TGTGCCAGCAGCAAAGATGGGCTTCCTGCCTACAATGAGCAGTTCTTC
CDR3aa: CASSKDGLPAYNEQFF

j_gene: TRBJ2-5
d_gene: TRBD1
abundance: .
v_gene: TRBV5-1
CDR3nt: TGCGCCAGCAGCGCAACAGGGGTACAAGAGACCCAGTACTTC
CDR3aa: CASSATGVQETQYF

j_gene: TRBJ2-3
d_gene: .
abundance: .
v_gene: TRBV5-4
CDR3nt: TGTGCCAGCAGCATAAGCACAGATACGCAGTATTTT
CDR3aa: CASSISTDTQYF

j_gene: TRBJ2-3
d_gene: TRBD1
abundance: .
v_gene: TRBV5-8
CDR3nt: TGTGCCAGCAGCTCCATGGGACAGGGAAACACAGATACGCAGTATTTT
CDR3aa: CASSSMGQGNTDTQYF

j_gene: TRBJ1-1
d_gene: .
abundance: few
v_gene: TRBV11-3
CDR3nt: TGTGCCAGCAGCCCAGCGAGGAACGGGGCTTTCTTT
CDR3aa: CASSPARNGAFF

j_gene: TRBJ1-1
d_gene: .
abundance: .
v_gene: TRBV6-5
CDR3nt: TGTGCCAGCAGTCGGGATGCCGGTGAAGCTTTCTTT
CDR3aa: CASSRDAGEAFF

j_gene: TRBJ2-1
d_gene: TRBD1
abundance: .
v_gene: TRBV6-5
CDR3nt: TGTGCCAGCAGACAGACAGGGATGGGATACAATGAGCAGTTCTTC
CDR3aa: CASRQTGMGYNEQFF

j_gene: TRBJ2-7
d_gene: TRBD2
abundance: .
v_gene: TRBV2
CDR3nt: TGTGCCAGCAGGTTGACTAGCGGGAGTGACGAGCAGTACTTC
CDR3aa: CASRLTSGSDEQYF

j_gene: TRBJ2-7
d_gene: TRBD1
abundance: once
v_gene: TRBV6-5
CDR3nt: TGTGCCAGCAGGCGGACAGGGGCGGTCTACGAGCAGTACTTC
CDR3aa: CASRRTGAVYEQYF

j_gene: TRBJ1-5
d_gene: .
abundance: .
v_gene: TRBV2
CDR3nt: TGTGCCAGCAGTGGGGGTCAAGGGGTCAATCAGCCCCAGCATTTT
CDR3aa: CASSGGQGVNQPQHF

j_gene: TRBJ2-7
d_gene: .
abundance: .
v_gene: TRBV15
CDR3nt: TGTGCCACCAGCAACCCAAGGCGGGAAGGACGTTCGGTCGAGCAGTACTTC
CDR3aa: CATSNPRREGRSVEQYF

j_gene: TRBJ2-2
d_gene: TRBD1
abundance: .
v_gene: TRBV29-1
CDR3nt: TGCAGCGGTACACAGGGGGCCACCGGGGAGCTGTTTTTT
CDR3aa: CSGTQGATGELFF

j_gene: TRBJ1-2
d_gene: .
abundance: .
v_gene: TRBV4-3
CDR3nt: TGCGCCAGCAGCCAAGATTGGGGGGTTAACTATGGCTACACCTTC
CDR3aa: CASSQDWGVNYGYTF

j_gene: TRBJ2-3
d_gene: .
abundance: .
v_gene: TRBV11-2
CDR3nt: TGTGCCAGCAGCTTAGATTTATCGGATACGCAGTATTTT
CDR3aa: CASSLDLSDTQYF

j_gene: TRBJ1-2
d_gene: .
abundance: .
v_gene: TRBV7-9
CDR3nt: TGTGCCAGCAGCTTACGGGCGGACAGAGCTAACTATGGCTACACCTTC
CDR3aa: CASSLRADRANYGYTF

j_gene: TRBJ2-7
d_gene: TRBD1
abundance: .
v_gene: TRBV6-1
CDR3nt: TGTGCCAGCAGCCTGAGAGACAGGGTGGACTACGAGCAGTACTTC
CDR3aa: CASSLRDRVDYEQYF

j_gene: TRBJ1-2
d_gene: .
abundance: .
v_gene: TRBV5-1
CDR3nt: TGCGCCAGCAGCTTTGGTCCTGTAGGGGCAGCTAACTATGGCTACACCTTC
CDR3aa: CASSFGPVGAANYGYTF

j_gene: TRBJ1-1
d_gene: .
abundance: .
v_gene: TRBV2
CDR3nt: TGTGCCAGTCGACAGGACACTGAAGCTTTCTTT
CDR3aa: CASRQDTEAFF

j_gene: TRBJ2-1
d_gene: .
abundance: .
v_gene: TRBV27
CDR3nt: TGTGCCAGCAGTTTGAGGGCAGGAGCCTACAATGAGCAGTTCTTC
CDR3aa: CASSLRAGAYNEQFF

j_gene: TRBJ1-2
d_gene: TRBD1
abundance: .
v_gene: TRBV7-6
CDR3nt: TGTGCCAGCAGCTCCGACAGGGGAAGAGGCTACACCTTC
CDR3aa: CASSSDRGRGYTF

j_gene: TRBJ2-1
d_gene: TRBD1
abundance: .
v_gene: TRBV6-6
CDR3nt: TGTGCCAGCAGTGACCCGGGACAGGGCTACAATGAGCAGTTCTTC
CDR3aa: CASSDPGQGYNEQFF

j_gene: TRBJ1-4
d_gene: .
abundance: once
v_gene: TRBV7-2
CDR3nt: TGTGCCAGCAGCTTAAGCCGACACAATGAAAAACTGTTTTTT
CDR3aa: CASSLSRHNEKLFF

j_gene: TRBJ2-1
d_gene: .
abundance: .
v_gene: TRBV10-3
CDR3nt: TGTGCCATCAGAAGAGCGGTGACAAGCTACAATGAGCAGTTCTTC
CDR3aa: CAIRRAVTSYNEQFF

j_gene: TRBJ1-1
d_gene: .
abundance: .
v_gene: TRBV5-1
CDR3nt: TGCGCCAGCAGCTTGTTTTCGGACACTGAAGCTTTCTTT
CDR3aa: CASSLFSDTEAFF

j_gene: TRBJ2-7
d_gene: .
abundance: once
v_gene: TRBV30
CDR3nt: TGTGCCCTGACCTGGGGCAGGGTGACCGGCGAGCAGTACTTC
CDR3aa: CALTWGRVTGEQYF

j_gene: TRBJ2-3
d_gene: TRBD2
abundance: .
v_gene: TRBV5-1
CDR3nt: TGCGCCAGCAGCTTGTCTAGCGGGAGAGGCACAGATACGCAGTATTTT
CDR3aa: CASSLSSGRGTDTQYF

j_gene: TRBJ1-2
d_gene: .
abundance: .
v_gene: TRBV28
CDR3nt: TGTGCCAGCAGTTTAAACCTACAGGGTAGATATGGCTACACCTTC
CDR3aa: CASSLNLQGRYGYTF

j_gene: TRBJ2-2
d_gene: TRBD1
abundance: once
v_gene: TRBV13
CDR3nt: TGTGCCAGCAGCATCCGACAGGGAACCAACACCGGGGAGCTGTTTTTT
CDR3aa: CASSIRQGTNTGELFF

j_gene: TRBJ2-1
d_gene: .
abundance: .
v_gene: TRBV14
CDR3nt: TGTGCCAGCAGCCCCCGAGCGGGTCAACGTTCCTACAATGGGCAGTTCTTC
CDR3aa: CASSPRAGQRSYNGQFF

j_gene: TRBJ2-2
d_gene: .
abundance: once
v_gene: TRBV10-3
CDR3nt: TGTGCCTCGGGGAGTGACCAGAACACCGGGGAGCTGTTTTTT
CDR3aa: CASGSDQNTGELFF

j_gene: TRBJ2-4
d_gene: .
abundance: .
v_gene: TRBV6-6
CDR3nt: TGTGCCAGCAGTAGGGACTTTACGGACATTCAGTACTTC
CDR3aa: CASSRDFTDIQYF

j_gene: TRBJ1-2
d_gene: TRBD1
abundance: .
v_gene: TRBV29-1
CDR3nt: TGCAGCGGGGGACAGGGAGACTATGGCTACACCTTC
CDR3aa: CSGGQGDYGYTF

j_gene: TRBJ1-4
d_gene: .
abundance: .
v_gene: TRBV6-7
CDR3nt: TGTGCCAGCAGTTACCAGACAGGCCCTAATGAAAAACTGTTTTTT
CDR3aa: CASSYQTGPNEKLFF

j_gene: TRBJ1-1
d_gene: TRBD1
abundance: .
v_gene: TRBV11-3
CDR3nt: TGTGCCAGCAGCGTAGGGGGACAGGGGACATACACTGAAGCTTTCTTT
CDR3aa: CASSVGGQGTYTEAFF